This passage covers 17 T cell receptor beta chains from one sample sequenced in a study of cytomegalovirus exposure and HLA in healthy donors. PCR primers comprised 60 Vbeta and 13 Jbeta primers. Sequenced by immunoSEQ multiplex PCR; TCRdb stores in-frame clones only, minus some. The sample holds about 160,000 clones; approximately 86% are singletons and the top ten take under 2.5%. The sequenced sample consisted of PBMCs. These receptors were taken from a woman aged 18 to 35 in good health and CMV-seronegative.

The chain combines TRBV12-5 with TRBJ2-4, with 11 nucleotides matching TRBD2. V gave up 6 bases and J gave up 12 bases; unmatched junction bases: 16. The CDR3 has 16 residues. Germline V gene sequence: CDR1 LGHNT, CDR2 FRNRAP. The chain's CDR3 is CASGKVLGTSGANQYF. As DNA, the CDR3 is TGTGCTAGTGGGAAAGTCCTCGGGACTAGCGGAGCGAATCAGTACTTC.

V usage is TRBV18 and J usage is TRBJ1-1; D gene ambiguous. This CDR3 contains 17 residues. Trimming pared 0 bases from V and 6 bases from J, leaving 20 bases between. Germline V gene sequence: CDR1 KGHSH, CDR2 LQKENI. CDR3 DNA: TGTGCCAGCTCACCACCGAATGGAGCGTCAGCTATCCCTGAAGCTTTCTTT. Its protein is CASSPPNGASAIPEAFF. The full variable domain, in which reference TRBV18 and TRBJ1-1 provide the parts outside the CDR3, is NAGVMQNPRHLVRRRGQEARLRCSPMKGHSHVYWYRQLPEEGLKFMVYLQKENIIDESGMPKERFSAEFPKEGPSILRIQQVVRGDSAAYFCASSPPNGASAIPEAFFGQGTRLTVV.

The V and J genes are TRBV28 and TRBJ2-4, with TRBD1 matching over 8 bases. CDR3 length: 14 residues. V was clipped by 5 bases and J by 3 bases; unmatched bases: 3. CDR1 is MDHEN, CDR2 SYDVKM, per germline. Here the CDR3 reads CASSPGGGKNIQYF. The DNA for the CDR3 is TGTGCCAGCAGTCCAGGGGGCGGCAAAAACATTCAGTACTTC.

The gene calls are TRBV6-1 and TRBJ2-7, with TRBD1 matching 7 bases. V trimming: 9 bases; J trimming: 3 bases; junction bases outside the gene matches: 11. The germline V gene encodes CDR1 MNHNS and CDR2 SASEGT. The CDR3 is 14 residues long. As DNA, the CDR3 is TGTGCCAGTACGACCGGGACAGCGAACTACGAGCAGTACTTC. It encodes CASTTGTANYEQYF.

The CDR3 loop is CASSLKPSSYYGYTF. Written as DNA, the CDR3 is TGTGCCAGCAGTTTAAAGCCAAGCTCATACTATGGCTACACCTTC. The gene calls are TRBV28 and TRBJ1-2; D uncertain. The CDR3 consists of 15 residues. Between the trimmed V and J ends, which lost 2 bases and 3 bases, there was a span of 13 bases. CDR1 and CDR2 from the germline V gene are MDHEN and SYDVKM.

V usage is TRBV29-1 and J usage is TRBJ2-5; D remains unclear. The germline gives CDR1 SQVTM, CDR2 ANQGSEA. The CDR3 totals 15 residues. The V and J ends lost 0 bases and 5 bases respectively, with 16 bases between them. CDR3 amino acids: CSVEDPSYPGETQYF. The CDR3 region has the DNA TGCAGCGTTGAAGATCCGAGCTACCCCGGGGAGACCCAGTACTTC.

The chain joins TRBV5-5 to TRBJ2-7; TRBD1 matches at 8 bases. From germline, CDR1 is SGHKS and CDR2 YYEKEE (reference sequence). The CDR3 extends over 13 amino acids. Unmatched junction bases numbered 3, after V lost 5 bases and J lost 2 bases. This chain's CDR3 is CASRGQVTYEQYF. Written as DNA, the CDR3 is TGTGCCAGCAGGGGACAGGTGACCTACGAGCAGTACTTC.

This clone has only one observation. In DNA, the CDR3 is TGTGCCAGCAGTTTCGGACAGAGTGGAAACACCATATATTTT. It yields the protein CASSFGQSGNTIYF. The chain is built from TRBV11-2 and TRBJ1-3; weak D call: TRBD1 (6 bases). Trimming left V 6 bases short and J 3 bases short, with 12 bases between. Germline V gene lookup returns CDR1 SGHAT and CDR2 FQNNGV. The CDR3 consists of 14 residues.

This clone was observed a single time. CDR3 sequence: CASSVYQFDQPQHF. CDR3 bases: TGTGCCTCCTCTGTTTACCAGTTTGATCAGCCCCAGCATTTT. The V call is TRBV28, the J call TRBJ1-5; D remains unclear. This CDR3 contains 14 residues. Looked up from germline, CDR1 is MDHEN and CDR2 is SYDVKM. V gave up 11 bases and J gave up 5 bases, with 19 bases separating them.

The chain has TRBV5-8 and TRBJ2-3, with D hard to call. Trimming removed 1 base at V and 6 bases at J, with 3 bases between. The CDR3 runs to 11 residues. Germline-derived CDR1 and CDR2 are SGHTS and YDEGEE. CDR3 coding DNA: TGTGCCAGCAGCTTGCGGGATACGCAGTATTTT. Its protein product is CASSLRDTQYF.

Worth noting for this clone: Other DNA sequences in this sample translate to the same CDR3. This chain joins TRBV18 and TRBJ1-1, with TRBD1 matching 7 bases. The CDR3 covers 15 residues. CDR1 is KGHSH and CDR2 is LQKENI in the germline V gene. V shed 2 bases, J shed 0 bases, and the junction held 3 bases outside the gene matches. In nucleotides, the CDR3 is TGTGCCAGCTCACCAAAGGGGGCCTTGAACACTGAAGCTTTCTTT. It yields the protein CASSPKGALNTEAFF.

V is TRBV5-5 and J is TRBJ2-4, with a weak D call TRBD1 (7 bases). Trimming shortened V by 3 bases and J by 12 bases, and 16 bases separated the two germline ends. CDR1 and CDR2 (germline): SGHKS, YYEKEE (reference sequence). This CDR3 has 13 amino acids. The CDR3 DNA reads as TGTGCCAGCAGCTCGGTATCGGGGGACAGTCAGTACTTC. Its protein product is CASSSVSGDSQYF.

V is TRBV5-4 and J is TRBJ1-4, with 7 bases that match TRBD1. Germline loops: CDR1 SGHNT, CDR2 YYREEE (reference sequence). The CDR3 runs to 14 residues. J lost 7 bases, V lost 4 bases, and 7 bases had no gene match. Written as DNA, the CDR3 is TGTGCCAGCAGCCCGACAGGGTCCCCTGAAAAACTGTTTTTT. Its translation: CASSPTGSPEKLFF. The full variable domain, its missing parts supplied by reference TRBV5-4 and TRBJ1-4, is ETGVTQSPTHLIKTRGQQVTLRCSSQSGHNTVSWYQQALGQGPQFIFQYYREEENGRGNFPPRFSGLQFPNYSSELNVNALELDDSALYLCASSPTGSPEKLFFGSGTQLSVL.

This sequence joins TRBV30 and TRBJ2-3; 10 positions match TRBD1. The CDR3 extends over 17 amino acids. V shed 4 bases and J 1 base; nucleotides not matched to a gene: 11. Germline assignment: CDR1 GTSNPN and CDR2 SVGIG (reference sequence). DNA for the CDR3: TGTGCCTGGATCCGGGGGACAGGGGAAAGGGGCACAGATACGCAGTATTTT. Protein sequence: CAWIRGTGERGTDTQYF.

The V and J genes are TRBV27 and TRBJ1-1; D perhaps matches TRBD1 (5 bases). Germline CDR1 reads MNHEY; CDR2 reads SMNVEV (reference sequence). V lost 5 bases and J 1 base, leaving 17 bases between the germline ends. The CDR3 sequence is 16 residues long. CDR3 amino acids: CASSPSWGGANTEAFF. The CDR3 nucleotides read TGTGCCAGCAGTCCCAGCTGGGGGGGAGCGAACACTGAAGCTTTCTTT.

The rearrangement uses TRBV7-2 and TRBJ2-7, with TRBD1 matching 9 bases. V was pared by 3 bases and J by 3 bases, with 12 bases of the junction left unmatched. The CDR3 is made up of 17 amino acids. CDR1 and CDR2 from the germline V gene are SGHTA and FQGNSA. CDR3 amino acids: CASSFGTGYAKSYEQYF. The CDR3 DNA reads TGTGCCAGCAGCTTCGGGACAGGGTATGCGAAAAGCTACGAGCAGTACTTC.

V and J are TRBV5-8 and TRBJ1-2, with 11 bases identical to TRBD1. CDR1 is SGHTS and CDR2 is YDEGEE in the germline V gene. The CDR3 loop spans 15 amino acids. J was trimmed by 4 bases and V by 4 bases; bases with no gene match: 6. Here the CDR3 reads CASSVGQGALYGYTF. The CDR3 DNA sequence: TGTGCCAGCAGCGTCGGACAGGGGGCTCTCTATGGCTACACCTTC.